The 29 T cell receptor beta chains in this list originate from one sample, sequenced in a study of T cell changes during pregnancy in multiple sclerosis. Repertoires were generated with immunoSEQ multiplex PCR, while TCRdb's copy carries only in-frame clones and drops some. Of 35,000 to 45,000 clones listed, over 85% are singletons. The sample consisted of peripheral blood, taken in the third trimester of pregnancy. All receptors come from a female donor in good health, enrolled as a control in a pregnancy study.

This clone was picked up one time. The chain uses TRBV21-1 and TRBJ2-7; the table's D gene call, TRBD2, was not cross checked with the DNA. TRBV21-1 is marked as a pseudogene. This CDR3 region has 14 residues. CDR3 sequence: CASSKVGLGDEQYF. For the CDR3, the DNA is TGTGCCAGCAGCAAAGTGGGACTTGGGGACGAGCAGTACTTC.

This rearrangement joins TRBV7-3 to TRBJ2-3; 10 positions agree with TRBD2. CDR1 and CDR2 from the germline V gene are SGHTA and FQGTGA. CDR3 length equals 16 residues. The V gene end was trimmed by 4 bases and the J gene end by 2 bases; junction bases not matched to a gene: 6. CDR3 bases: TGTGCCAGCAGCTGGCTACTAGCGGGGTACACAGATACGCAGTATTTT. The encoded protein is CASSWLLAGYTDTQYF.

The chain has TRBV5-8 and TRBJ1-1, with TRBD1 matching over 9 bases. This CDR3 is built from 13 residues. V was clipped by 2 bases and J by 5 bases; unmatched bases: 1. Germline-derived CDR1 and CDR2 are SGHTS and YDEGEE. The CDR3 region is CASSFGQGTEAFF. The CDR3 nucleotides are TGTGCCAGCAGCTTTGGACAGGGGACTGAAGCTTTCTTT.

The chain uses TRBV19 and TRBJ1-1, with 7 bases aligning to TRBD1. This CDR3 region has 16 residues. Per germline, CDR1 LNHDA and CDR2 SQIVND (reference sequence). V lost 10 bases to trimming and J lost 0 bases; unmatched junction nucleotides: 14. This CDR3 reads CATVDRSFSLNTEAFF. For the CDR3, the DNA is TGTGCCACCGTGGACAGGTCCTTTTCTCTGAACACTGAAGCTTTCTTT.

Here the CDR3 reads CASSQGTGVNEQFF. CDR3 nucleotide sequence: TGCGCCAGCAGCCAAGGGACAGGGGTCAATGAGCAGTTCTTC. The J gene is TRBJ2-1, the V gene TRBV4-3, with 9 bases that match TRBD1. The V gene's germline CDR1 is LGHNA and CDR2 YSLEER. The CDR3 loop spans 14 amino acids. With V trimmed by 1 base and J by 6 bases, 1 base remained unmatched.

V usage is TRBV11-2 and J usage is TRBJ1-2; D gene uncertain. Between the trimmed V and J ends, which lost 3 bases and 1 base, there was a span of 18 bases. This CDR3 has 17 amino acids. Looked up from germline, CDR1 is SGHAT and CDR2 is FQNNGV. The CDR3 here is CASSLSGLRWSNYGYTF. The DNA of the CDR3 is TGTGCCAGCAGCTTGTCGGGATTAAGGTGGAGTAACTATGGCTACACCTTC. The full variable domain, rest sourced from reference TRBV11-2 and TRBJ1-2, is EAGVAQSPRYKIIEKRQSVAFWCNPISGHATLYWYQQILGQGPKLLIQFQNNGVVDDSQLPKDRFSAERLKGVDSTLKIQPAKLEDSAVYLCASSLSGLRWSNYGYTFGSGTRLTVV.

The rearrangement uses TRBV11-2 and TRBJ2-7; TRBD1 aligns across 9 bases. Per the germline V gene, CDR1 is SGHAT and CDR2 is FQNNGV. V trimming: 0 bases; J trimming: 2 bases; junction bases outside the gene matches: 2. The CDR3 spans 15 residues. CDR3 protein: CASSLERDRAYEQYF. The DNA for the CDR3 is TGTGCCAGCAGCTTAGAACGGGACAGGGCCTACGAGCAGTACTTC.

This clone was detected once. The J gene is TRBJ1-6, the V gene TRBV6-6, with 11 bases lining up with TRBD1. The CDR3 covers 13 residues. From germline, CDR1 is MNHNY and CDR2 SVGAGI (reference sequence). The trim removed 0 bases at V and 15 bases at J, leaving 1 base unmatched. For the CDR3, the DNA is TGTGCCAGCAGTTACTCGGGACAGGGGGGCCTCCACTTT. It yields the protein CASSYSGQGGLHF.

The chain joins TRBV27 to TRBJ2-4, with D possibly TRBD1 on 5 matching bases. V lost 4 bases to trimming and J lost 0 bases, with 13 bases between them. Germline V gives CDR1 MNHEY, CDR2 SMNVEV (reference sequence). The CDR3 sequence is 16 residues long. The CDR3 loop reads CASSSDIVLAKNIQYF. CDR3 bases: TGTGCCAGCAGTTCGGACATAGTCCTAGCCAAAAACATTCAGTACTTC.

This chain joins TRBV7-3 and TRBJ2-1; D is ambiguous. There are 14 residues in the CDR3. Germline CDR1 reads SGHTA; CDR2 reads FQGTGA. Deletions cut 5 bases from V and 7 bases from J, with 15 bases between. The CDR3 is CASSLQSSDNEQFF. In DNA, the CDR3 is TGTGCCAGCAGCCTACAGAGCTCGGATAATGAGCAGTTCTTC.

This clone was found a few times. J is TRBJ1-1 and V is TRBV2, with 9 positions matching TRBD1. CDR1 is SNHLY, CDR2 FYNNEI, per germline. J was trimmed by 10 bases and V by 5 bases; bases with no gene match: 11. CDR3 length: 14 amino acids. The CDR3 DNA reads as TGTGCCAGCAGTTTCCGGGACAGGGACGGTGGAGCTTTCTTT. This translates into CASSFRDRDGGAFF. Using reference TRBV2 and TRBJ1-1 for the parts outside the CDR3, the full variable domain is EPEVTQTPSHQVTQMGQEVILRCVPISNHLYFYWYRQILGQKVEFLVSFYNNEISEKSEIFDDQFSVERPDGSNFTLKIRSTKLEDSAMYFCASSFRDRDGGAFFGQGTRLTVV.

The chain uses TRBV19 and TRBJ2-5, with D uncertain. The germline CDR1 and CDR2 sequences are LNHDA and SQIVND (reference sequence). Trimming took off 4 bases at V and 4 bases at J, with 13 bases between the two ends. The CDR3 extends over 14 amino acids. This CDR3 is CASSKVSRRETQYF. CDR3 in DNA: TGTGCCAGTAGTAAGGTGTCCCGGAGAGAGACCCAGTACTTC.

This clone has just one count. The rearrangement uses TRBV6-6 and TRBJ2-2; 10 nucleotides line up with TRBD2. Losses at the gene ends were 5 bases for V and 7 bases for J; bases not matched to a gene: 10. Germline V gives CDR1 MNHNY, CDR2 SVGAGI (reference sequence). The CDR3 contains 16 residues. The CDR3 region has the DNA TGTGCCAGCAGTATTCAAGCGGGGGGGCGGAACGGGGAGCTGTTTTTT. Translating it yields CASSIQAGGRNGELFF.

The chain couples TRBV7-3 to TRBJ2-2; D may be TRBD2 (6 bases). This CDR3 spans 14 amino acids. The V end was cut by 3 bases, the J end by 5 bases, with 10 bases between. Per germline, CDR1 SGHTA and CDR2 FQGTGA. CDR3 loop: CASSLGGRTGELFF. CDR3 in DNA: TGTGCCAGCAGCTTGGGGGGAAGGACCGGGGAGCTGTTTTTT.

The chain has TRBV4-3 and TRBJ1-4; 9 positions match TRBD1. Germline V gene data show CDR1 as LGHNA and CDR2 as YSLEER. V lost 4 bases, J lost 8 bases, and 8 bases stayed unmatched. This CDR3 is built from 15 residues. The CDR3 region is CASSPGTGTGEKLFF. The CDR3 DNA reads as TGCGCCAGCAGCCCGGGGACAGGGACAGGAGAAAAACTGTTTTTT.

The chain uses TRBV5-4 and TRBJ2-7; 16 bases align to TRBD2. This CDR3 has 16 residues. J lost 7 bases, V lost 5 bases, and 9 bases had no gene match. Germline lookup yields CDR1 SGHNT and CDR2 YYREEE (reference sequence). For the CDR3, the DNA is TGTGCCAGCAGACCCGGGACTAGCGGGAGGGTAGGTGAGCAGTACTTC. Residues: CASRPGTSGRVGEQYF.

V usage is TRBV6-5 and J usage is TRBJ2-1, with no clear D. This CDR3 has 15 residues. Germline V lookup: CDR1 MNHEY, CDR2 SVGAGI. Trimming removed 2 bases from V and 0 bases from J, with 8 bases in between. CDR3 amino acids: CASSYGRSSYNEQFF. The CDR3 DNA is TGTGCCAGCAGTTACGGTCGGAGCTCCTACAATGAGCAGTTCTTC.

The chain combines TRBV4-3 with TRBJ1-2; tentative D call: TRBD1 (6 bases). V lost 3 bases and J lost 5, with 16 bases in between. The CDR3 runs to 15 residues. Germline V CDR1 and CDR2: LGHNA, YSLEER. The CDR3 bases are TGCGCCAGCAGCCATAATACAGGGACTACTTATGGCTACACCTTC. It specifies CASSHNTGTTYGYTF.

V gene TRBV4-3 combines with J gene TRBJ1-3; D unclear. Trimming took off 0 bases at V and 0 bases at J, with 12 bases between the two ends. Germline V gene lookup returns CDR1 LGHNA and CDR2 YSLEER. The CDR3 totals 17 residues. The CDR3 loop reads CASSQELAGHSGNTIYF. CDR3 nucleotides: TGCGCCAGCAGCCAAGAACTGGCGGGCCACTCTGGAAACACCATATATTTT.

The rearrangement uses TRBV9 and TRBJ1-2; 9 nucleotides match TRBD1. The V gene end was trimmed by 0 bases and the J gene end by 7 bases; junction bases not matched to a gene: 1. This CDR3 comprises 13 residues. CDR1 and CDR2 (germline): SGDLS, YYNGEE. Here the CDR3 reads CASSVGDRVGYTF. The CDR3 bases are TGTGCCAGCAGCGTAGGGGACAGGGTTGGCTACACCTTC.

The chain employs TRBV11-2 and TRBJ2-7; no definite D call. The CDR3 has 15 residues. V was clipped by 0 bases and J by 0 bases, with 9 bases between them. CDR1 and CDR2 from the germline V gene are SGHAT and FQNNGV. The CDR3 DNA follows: TGTGCCAGCAGCTTAGATCGGTTTAGCTCCTACGAGCAGTACTTC. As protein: CASSLDRFSSYEQYF.

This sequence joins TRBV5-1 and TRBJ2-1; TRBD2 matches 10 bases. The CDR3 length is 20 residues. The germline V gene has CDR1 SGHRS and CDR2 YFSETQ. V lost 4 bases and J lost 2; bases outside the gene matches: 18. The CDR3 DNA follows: TGCGCCAGCAGCCCCTCGGGGGGGAGCGGGAGGGCCGTTACCTACAATGAGCAGTTCTTC. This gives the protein CASSPSGGSGRAVTYNEQFF. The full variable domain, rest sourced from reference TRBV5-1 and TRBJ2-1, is KAGVTQTPRYLIKTRGQQVTLSCSPISGHRSVSWYQQTPGQGLQFLFEYFSETQRNKGNFPGRFSGRQFSNSRSEMNVSTLELGDSALYLCASSPSGGSGRAVTYNEQFFGPGTRLTVL.

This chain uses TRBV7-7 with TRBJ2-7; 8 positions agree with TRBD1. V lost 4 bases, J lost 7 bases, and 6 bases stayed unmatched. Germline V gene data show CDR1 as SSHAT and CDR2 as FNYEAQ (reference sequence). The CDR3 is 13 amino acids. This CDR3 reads CASSSGQATEQYF. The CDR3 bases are TGTGCCAGCAGCTCGGGACAGGCCACTGAGCAGTACTTC. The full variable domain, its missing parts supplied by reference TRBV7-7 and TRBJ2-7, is GAGVSQSPRYKVTKRGQDVTLRCDPISSHATLYWYQQALGQGPEFLTYFNYEAQPDKSGLPSDRFSAERPEGSISTLTIQRTEQRDSAMYRCASSSGQATEQYFGPGTRLTVT.

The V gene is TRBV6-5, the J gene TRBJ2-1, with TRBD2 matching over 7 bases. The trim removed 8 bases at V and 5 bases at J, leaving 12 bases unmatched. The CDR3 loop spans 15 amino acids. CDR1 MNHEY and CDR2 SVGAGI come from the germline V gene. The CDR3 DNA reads TGTGCCAGCGGCAAGACGGGACTACCTAACAATGAGCAGTTCTTC. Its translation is CASGKTGLPNNEQFF.

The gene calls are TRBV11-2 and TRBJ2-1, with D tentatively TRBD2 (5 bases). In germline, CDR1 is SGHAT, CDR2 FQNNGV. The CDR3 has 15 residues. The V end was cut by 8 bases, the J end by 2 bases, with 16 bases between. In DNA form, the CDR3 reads TGTGCCAGCTCCGCGGGCTCGCATACCTACAATGAGCAGTTCTTC. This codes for CASSAGSHTYNEQFF. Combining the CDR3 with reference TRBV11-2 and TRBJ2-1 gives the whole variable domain EAGVAQSPRYKIIEKRQSVAFWCNPISGHATLYWYQQILGQGPKLLIQFQNNGVVDDSQLPKDRFSAERLKGVDSTLKIQPAKLEDSAVYLCASSAGSHTYNEQFFGPGTRLTVL.

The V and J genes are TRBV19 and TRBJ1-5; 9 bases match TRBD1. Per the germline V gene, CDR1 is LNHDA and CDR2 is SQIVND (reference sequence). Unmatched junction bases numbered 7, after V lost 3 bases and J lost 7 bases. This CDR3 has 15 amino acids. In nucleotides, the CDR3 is TGTGCCAGTAGTATGGTACGGGACAGGGACCAGCCCCAGCATTTT. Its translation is CASSMVRDRDQPQHF. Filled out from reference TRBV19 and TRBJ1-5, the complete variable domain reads DGGITQSPKYLFRKEGQNVTLSCEQNLNHDAMYWYRQDPGQGLRLIYYSQIVNDFQKGDIAEGYSVSREKKESFPLTVTSAQKNPTAFYLCASSMVRDRDQPQHFGDGTRLSIL.

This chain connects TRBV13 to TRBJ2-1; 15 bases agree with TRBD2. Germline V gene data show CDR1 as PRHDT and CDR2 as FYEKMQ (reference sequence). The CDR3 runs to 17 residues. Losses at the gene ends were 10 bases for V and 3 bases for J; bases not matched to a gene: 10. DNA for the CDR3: TGTGCCACTTCAAACGGGACTAGCGGGAGGTACTACAATGAGCAGTTCTTC. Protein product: CATSNGTSGRYYNEQFF.

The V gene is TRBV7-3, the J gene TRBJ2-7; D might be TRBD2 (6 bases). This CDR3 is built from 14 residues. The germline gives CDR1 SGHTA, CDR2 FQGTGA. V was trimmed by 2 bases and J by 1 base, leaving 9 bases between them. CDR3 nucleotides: TGTGCCAGCAGCTTAGAAGCGGGTTCCTACGAGCAGTACTTC. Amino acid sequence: CASSLEAGSYEQYF. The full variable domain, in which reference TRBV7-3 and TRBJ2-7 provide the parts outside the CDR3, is GAGVSQTPSNKVTEKGKYVELRCDPISGHTALYWYRQSLGQGPEFLIYFQGTGAADDSGLPNDRFFAVRPEGSVSTLKIQRTERGDSAVYLCASSLEAGSYEQYFGPGTRLTVT.

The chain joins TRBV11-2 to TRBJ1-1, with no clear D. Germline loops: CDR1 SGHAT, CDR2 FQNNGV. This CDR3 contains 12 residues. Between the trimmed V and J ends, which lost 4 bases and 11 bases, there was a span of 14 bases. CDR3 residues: CASSSDRRRAFF. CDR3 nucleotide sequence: TGTGCCAGCAGCTCAGACCGACGGCGGGCTTTCTTT.